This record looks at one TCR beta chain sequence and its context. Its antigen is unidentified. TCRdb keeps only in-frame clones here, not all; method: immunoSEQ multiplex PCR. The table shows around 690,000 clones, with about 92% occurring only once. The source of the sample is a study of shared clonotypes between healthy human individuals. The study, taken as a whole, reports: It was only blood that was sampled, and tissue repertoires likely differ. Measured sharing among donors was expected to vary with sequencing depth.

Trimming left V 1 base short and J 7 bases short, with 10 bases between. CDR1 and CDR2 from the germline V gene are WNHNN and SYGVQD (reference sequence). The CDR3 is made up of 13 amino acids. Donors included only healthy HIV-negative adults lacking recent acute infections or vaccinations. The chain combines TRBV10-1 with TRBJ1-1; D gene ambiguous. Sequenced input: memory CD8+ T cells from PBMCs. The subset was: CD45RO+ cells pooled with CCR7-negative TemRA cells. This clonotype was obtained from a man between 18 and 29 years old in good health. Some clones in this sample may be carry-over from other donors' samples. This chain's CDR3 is CASSEFRVGEAFF. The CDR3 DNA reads TGCGCCAGCAGTGAGTTTCGGGTCGGTGAAGCTTTCTTT.